The 7 T cell receptor beta chains below were found in one sample sequenced in a study of blood T cell repertoires in COVID-19. Profiling relied on immunoSEQ multiplex PCR, and the TCRdb table lists in-frame clones only, not all of them. The sample holds about 270,000 clones, 86% seen once. The sequenced sample consisted of peripheral blood. These receptors came from a woman between 70 and 85 years old with COVID-19, enrolled during active disease.

V usage is TRBV7-3 and J usage is TRBJ2-2; D perhaps matches TRBD2 (5 bases). This CDR3 is 15 amino acids long. Trimming took 3 bases from V and 2 from J, leaving 10 bases between them. Germline loops: CDR1 SGHTA, CDR2 FQGTGA. As DNA, the CDR3 is TGTGCCAGCAGCTTGGACTCCTTAAACACCGGGGAGCTGTTTTTT. It encodes CASSLDSLNTGELFF.

The chain employs TRBV7-2 and TRBJ2-3, with unresolved D. Trimming cost V 5 bases and J 7 bases, with 19 bases left between them. The CDR3 length is 15 residues. Germline values: CDR1 SGHTA, CDR2 FQGNSA. The CDR3, as DNA: TGTGCCAGCAGCCCCGTCCAGGCTGTCAGAAATACGCAGTATTTT. Protein product: CASSPVQAVRNTQYF. Combining the CDR3 with reference TRBV7-2 and TRBJ2-3 gives the whole variable domain GAGVSQSPSNKVTEKGKDVELRCDPISGHTALYWYRQSLGQGLEFLIYFQGNSAPDKSGLPSDRFSAERTGGSVSTLTIQRTQQEDSAVYLCASSPVQAVRNTQYFGPGTRLTVL.

This chain uses TRBV29-1 with TRBJ2-7, with D maybe TRBD1 (7 bases). Germline CDR1 and CDR2: SQVTM and ANQGSEA. This CDR3 comprises 12 residues. Trimming stripped 6 bases from V and 3 bases from J, with 12 bases between. CDR3 DNA sequence: TGCAGCGTGGCGGGGACAGTCTACGAGCAGTACTTC. Translation: CSVAGTVYEQYF.

The genes are TRBV6-6 and TRBJ1-1, with 7 bases aligning to TRBD1. The V gene's germline CDR1 is MNHNY and CDR2 SVGAGI (reference sequence). This CDR3 has 14 amino acids. Trimming removed 7 bases from V and 0 bases from J; junction bases left unmatched: 5. CDR3 sequence: CASITDRLNTEAFF. DNA for the CDR3: TGTGCCAGCATAACGGACAGGTTGAACACTGAAGCTTTCTTT.

The V and J genes are TRBV21-1 and TRBJ1-2; the tabulated D call, TRBD1, remains unverified against the DNA. TRBV21-1 counts as a pseudogene. This CDR3 is 16 amino acids long. Here the CDR3 reads CASSPTGPGGHYGYTF. CDR3 nucleotide sequence: TGTGCCAGCAGCCCAACGGGCCCAGGGGGGCACTATGGCTACACCTTC.

V gene TRBV5-1 combines with J gene TRBJ2-5; 11 positions match TRBD2. Germline V gene sequence: CDR1 SGHRS, CDR2 YFSETQ. The CDR3 runs to 16 residues. V was pared by 2 bases and J by 2 bases, with 5 bases of the junction left unmatched. CDR3 nucleotide sequence: TGCGCCAGCAGCTTCCTAGCGGGGGGTTCTCAAGAGACCCAGTACTTC. Protein sequence: CASSFLAGGSQETQYF.

The rearrangement joins TRBV11-2 to TRBJ2-7; 7 bases fit TRBD1. The CDR3 has 15 amino acids. V lost 5 bases to trimming and J lost 1 base; unmatched junction nucleotides: 8. CDR1 SGHAT and CDR2 FQNNGV come from the germline V gene. The CDR3 DNA reads TGTGCCAGCAGCACGACCGGACAGGCATCCTACGAGCAGTACTTC. Protein product: CASSTTGQASYEQYF.